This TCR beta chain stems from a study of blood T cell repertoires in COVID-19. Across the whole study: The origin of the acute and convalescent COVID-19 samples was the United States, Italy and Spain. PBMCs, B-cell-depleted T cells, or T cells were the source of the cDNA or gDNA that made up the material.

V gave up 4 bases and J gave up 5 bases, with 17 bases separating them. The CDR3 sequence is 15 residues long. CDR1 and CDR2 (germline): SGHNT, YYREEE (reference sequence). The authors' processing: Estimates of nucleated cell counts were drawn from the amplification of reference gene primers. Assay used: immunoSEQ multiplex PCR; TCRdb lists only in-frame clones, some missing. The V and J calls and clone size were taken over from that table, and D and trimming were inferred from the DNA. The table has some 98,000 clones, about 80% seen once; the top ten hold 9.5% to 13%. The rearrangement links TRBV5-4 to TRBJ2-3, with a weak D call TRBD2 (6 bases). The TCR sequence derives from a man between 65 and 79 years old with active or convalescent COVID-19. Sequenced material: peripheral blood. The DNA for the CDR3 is TGTGCCAGCAGCCTGAGCTTAGGAGGGAGAGATACGCAGTATTTT. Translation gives CASSLSLGGRDTQYF.